This record looks at one T cell receptor (beta chain) sequence and its context. V gave up 0 bases and J gave up 3 bases, with 18 bases separating them. The CDR3 sequence is 18 residues long. Germline CDR1 SGHRS, CDR2 YFSETQ. These data are taken from a study of blood T cell repertoires in COVID-19. For the study at large: The study drew acute and convalescent COVID-19 samples from the United States, Italy and Spain. The analysed material was cDNA or gDNA that came from T cells, B-cell-depleted T cells, or PBMCs.

As originally analysed: Counts of nucleated cells, estimated from reference gene primer amplification, were obtained. Measured with immunoSEQ multiplex PCR; TCRdb has only the in-frame clones, and not every one. V and J calls and clone size are as listed in that table; D and trimming were resolved from the DNA. The sample lists about 200,000 clones, 89% occurring once. Cohorts were based on clinical histories the participants reported. This TCR derives from a woman between 18 and 29 years old who had recovered from COVID-19. Sequencing was performed on PBMCs or T cells enriched from blood (not recorded which). The chain uses TRBV5-1 and TRBJ1-4; maybe TRBD1 (6 bases). The CDR3 DNA reads as TGCGCCAGCAGCTTGGGGCTACAGGGAGGGGCAGCTAATGAAAAACTGTTTTTT. This translates into CASSLGLQGGAANEKLFF.